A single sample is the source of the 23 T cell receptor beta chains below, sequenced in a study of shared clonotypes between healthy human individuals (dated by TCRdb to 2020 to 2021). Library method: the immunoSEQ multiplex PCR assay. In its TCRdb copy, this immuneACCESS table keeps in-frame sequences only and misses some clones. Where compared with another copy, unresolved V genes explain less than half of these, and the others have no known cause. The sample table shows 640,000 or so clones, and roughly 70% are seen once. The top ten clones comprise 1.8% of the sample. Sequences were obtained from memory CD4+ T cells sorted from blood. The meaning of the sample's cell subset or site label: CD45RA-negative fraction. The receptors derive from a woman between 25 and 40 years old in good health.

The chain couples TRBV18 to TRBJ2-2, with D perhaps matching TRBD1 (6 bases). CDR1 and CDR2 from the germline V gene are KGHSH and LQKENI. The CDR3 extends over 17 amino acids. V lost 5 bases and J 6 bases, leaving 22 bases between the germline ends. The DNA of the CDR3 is TGTGCCAGCTCATCCACTCTAGGGGGAGTGGGCGCCGGGGAGCTGTTTTTT. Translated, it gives CASSSTLGGVGAGELFF.

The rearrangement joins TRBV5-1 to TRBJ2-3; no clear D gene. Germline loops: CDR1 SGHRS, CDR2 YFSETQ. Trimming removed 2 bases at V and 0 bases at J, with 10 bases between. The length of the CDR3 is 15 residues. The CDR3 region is CASSFQQASTDTQYF. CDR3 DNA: TGCGCCAGCAGCTTCCAGCAAGCTAGCACAGATACGCAGTATTTT.

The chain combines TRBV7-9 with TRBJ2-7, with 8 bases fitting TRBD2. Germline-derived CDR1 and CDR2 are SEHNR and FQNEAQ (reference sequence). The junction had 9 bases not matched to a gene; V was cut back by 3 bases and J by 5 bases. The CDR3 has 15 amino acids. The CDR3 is CASSFSGLEVDEQYF. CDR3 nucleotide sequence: TGTGCCAGCAGCTTTTCGGGACTAGAAGTTGACGAGCAGTACTTC. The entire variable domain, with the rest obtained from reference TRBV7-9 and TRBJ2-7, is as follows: DTGVSQNPRHKITKRGQNVTFRCDPISEHNRLYWYRQTLGQGPEFLTYFQNEAQLEKSRLLSDRFSAERPKGSFSTLEIQRTEQGDSAMYLCASSFSGLEVDEQYFGPGTRLTVT.

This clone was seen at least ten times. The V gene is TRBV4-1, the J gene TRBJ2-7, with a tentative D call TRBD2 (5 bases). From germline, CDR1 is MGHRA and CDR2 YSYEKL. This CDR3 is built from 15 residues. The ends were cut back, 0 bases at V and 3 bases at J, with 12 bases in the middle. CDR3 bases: TGCGCCAGCAGCCAAGAAGCGGCCGCCAACTACGAGCAGTACTTC. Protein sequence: CASSQEAAANYEQYF.

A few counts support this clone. DNA of the CDR3: TGTGCCAGCACCAAGGGGGGGACAGGGGACAACTACGAGCAGTACTTC. It codes for CASTKGGTGDNYEQYF. The gene calls are TRBV5-4 and TRBJ2-7, with 10 bases that match TRBD1. Germline CDR1 is SGHNT and CDR2 is YYREEE (reference sequence). The J segment lost 3 bases and the V segment lost 6 bases, leaving 12 bases of the junction unmatched. The CDR3 is 16 amino acids.

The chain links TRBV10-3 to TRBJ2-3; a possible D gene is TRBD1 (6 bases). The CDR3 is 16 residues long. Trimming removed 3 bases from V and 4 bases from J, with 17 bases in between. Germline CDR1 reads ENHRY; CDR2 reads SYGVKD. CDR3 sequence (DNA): TGTGCCATCAGTGACCCCCCTGGGGGCGCGGCAGATACGCAGTATTTT. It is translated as CAISDPPGGAADTQYF.

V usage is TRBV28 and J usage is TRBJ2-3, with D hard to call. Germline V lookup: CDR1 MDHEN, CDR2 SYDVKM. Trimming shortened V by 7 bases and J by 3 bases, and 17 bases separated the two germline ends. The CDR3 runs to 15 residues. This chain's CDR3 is CASIPGLLLTDTQYF. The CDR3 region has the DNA TGTGCCAGCATCCCTGGTTTGCTCCTAACAGATACGCAGTATTTT. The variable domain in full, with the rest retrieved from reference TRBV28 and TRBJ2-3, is DVKVTQSSRYLVKRTGEKVFLECVQDMDHENMFWYRQDPGLGLRLIYFSYDVKMKEKGDIPEGYSVSREKKERFSLILESASTNQTSMYLCASIPGLLLTDTQYFGPGTRLTVL.

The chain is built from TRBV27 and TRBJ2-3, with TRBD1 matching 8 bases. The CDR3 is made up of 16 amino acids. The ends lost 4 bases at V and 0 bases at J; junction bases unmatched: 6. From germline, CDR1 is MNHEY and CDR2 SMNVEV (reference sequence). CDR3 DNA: TGTGCCAGCAGTTCAATAACAGGGGGAAGCACAGATACGCAGTATTTT. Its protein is CASSSITGGSTDTQYF.

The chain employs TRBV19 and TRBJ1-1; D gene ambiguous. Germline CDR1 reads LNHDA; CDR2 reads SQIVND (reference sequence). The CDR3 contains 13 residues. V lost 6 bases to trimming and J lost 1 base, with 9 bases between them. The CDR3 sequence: CASSLTENTEAFF. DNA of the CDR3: TGTGCCAGTAGCCTAACAGAGAACACTGAAGCTTTCTTT.

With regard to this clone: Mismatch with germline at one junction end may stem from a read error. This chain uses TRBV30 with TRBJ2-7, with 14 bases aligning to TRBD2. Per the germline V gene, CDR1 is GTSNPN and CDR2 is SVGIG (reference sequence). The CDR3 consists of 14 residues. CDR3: CAWTFPGLAGVTDF. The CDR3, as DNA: TGTGCCTGGACTTTTCCGGGACTAGCGGGAGTCACCGACTTC.

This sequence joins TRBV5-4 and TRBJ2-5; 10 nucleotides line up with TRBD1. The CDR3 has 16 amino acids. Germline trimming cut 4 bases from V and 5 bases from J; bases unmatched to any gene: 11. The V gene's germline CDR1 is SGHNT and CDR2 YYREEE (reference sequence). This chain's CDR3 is CASSPRGQGNGETQYF. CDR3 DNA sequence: TGTGCCAGCAGCCCGAGGGGACAGGGGAATGGGGAGACCCAGTACTTC.

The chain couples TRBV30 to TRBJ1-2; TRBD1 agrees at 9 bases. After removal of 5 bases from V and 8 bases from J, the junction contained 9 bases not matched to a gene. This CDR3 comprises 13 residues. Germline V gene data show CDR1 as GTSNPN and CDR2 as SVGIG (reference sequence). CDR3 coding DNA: TGTGCCTGGCAGAGACAGGGGGACGTAGGCTACACCTTC. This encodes CAWQRQGDVGYTF. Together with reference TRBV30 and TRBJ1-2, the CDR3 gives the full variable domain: SQTIHQWPATLVQPVGSPLSLECTVEGTSNPNLYWYRQAAGRGLQLLFYSVGIGQISSEVPQNLSASRPQDRQFILSSKKLLLSDSGFYLCAWQRQGDVGYTFGSGTRLTVV.

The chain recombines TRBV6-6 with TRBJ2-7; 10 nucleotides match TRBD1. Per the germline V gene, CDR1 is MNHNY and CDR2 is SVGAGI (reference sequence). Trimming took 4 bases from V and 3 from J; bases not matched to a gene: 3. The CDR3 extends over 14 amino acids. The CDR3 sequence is CASSSGTGVYEQYF. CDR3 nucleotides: TGTGCCAGCAGTTCCGGGACAGGGGTCTACGAGCAGTACTTC.

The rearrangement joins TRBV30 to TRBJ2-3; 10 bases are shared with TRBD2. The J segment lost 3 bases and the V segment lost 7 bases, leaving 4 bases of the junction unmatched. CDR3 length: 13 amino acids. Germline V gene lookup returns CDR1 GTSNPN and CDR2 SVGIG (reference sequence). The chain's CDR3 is CASSGSGTDTQYF. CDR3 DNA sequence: TGTGCCTCTAGCGGGAGTGGTACAGATACGCAGTATTTT.

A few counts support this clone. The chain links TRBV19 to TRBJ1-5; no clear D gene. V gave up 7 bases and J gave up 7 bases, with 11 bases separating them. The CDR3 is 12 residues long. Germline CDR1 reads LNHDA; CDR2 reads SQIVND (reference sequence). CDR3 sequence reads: CASTTAGQPQHF. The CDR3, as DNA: TGTGCCAGTACCACTGCGGGGCAGCCCCAGCATTTT.

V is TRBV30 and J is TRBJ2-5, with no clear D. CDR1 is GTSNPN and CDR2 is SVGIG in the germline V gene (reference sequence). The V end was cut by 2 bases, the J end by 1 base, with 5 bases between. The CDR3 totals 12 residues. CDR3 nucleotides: TGTGCCTGGAGTTGGGGCCAAGAGACCCAGTACTTC. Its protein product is CAWSWGQETQYF.

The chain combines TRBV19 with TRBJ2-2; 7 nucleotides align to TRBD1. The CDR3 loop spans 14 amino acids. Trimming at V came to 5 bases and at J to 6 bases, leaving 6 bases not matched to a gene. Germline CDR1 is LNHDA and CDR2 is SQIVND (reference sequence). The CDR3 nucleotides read TGTGCCAGTAGTGGAGCAGGGGGTGCCGGGGAGCTGTTTTTT. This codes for CASSGAGGAGELFF.

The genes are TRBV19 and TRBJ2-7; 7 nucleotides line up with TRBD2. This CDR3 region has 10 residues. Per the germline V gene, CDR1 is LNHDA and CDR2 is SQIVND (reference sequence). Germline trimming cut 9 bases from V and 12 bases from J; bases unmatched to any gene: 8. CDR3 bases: TGTGCCAGCCTTGCCTGGGAGGGGTACTTC. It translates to CASLAWEGYF. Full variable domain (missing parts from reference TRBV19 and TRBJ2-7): DGGITQSPKYLFRKEGQNVTLSCEQNLNHDAMYWYRQDPGQGLRLIYYSQIVNDFQKGDIAEGYSVSREKKESFPLTVTSAQKNPTAFYLCASLAWEGYFGPGTRLTVT.

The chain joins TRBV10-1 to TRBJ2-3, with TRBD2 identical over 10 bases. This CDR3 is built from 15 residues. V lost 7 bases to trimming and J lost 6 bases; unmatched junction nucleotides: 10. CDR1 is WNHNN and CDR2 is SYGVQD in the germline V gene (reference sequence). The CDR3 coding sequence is TGCGCCAGCATCCGGAGTAGCGGGAGGCGCGATACGCAGTATTTT. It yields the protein CASIRSSGRRDTQYF.

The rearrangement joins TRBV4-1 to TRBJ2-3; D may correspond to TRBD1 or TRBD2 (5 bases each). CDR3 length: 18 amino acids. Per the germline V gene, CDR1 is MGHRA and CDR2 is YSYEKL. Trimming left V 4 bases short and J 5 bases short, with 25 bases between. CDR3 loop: CASSPQAGDYPQGDTQYF. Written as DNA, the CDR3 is TGCGCCAGCAGCCCCCAAGCAGGAGACTACCCCCAGGGAGATACGCAGTATTTT.

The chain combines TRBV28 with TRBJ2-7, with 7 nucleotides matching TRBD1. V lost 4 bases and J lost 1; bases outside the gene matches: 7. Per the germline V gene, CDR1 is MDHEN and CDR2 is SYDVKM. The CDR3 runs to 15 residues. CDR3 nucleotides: TGTGCCAGCAGTTCCCAGGACAGGTTGTCCTACGAGCAGTACTTC. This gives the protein CASSSQDRLSYEQYF.

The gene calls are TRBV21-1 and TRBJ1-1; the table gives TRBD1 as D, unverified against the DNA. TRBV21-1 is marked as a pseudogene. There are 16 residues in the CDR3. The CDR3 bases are TGTGCCAGCAGCAAAGATGGAGACAGGCGGTACACTGAAGCTTTCTTT. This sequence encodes CASSKDGDRRYTEAFF.

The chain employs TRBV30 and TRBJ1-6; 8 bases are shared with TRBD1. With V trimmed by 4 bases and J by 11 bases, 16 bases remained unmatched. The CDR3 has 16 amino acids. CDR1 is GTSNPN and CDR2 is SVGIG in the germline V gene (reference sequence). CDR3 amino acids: CAWTNPGYRGSAPLHF. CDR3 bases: TGTGCCTGGACTAACCCCGGGTACAGGGGGAGTGCACCCCTCCACTTT.